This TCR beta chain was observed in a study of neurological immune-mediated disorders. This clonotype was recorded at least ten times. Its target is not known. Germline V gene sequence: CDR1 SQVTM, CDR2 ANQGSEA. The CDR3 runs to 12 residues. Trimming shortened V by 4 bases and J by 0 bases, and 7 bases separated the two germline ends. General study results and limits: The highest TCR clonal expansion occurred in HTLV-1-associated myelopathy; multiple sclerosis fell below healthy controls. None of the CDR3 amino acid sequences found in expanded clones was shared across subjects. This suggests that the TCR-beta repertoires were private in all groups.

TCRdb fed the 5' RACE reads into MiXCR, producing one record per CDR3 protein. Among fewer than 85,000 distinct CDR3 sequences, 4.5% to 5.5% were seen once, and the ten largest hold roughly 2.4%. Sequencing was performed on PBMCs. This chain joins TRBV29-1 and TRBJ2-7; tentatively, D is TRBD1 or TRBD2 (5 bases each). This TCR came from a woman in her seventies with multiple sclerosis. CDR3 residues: CSVGGSSYEQYF. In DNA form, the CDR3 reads TGCAGCGTTGGGGGGAGCTCCTACGAGCAGTACTTC.